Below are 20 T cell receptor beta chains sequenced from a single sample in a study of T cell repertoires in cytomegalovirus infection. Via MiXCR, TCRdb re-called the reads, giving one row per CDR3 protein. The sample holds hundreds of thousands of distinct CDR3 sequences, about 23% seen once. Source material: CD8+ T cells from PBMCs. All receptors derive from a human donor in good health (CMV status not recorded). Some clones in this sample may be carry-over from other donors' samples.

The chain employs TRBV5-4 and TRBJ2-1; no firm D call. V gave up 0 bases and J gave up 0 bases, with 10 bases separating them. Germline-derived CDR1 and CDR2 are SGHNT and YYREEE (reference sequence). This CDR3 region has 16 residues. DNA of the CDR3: TGTGCCAGCAGCTTGGAAGGCCCGGTCTCCTACAATGAGCAGTTCTTC. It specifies CASSLEGPVSYNEQFF.

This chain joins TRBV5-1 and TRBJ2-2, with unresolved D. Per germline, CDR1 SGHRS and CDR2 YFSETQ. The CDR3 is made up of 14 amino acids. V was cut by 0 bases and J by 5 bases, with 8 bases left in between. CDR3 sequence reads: CASSLAEKTGELFF. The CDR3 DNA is TGCGCCAGCAGCTTGGCCGAGAAAACCGGGGAGCTGTTTTTT.

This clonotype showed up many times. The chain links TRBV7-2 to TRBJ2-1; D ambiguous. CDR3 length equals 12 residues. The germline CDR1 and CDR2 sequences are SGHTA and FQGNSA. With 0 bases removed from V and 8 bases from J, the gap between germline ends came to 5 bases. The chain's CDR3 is CASSLAAHEQFF. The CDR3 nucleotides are TGTGCCAGCAGCTTAGCAGCCCATGAGCAGTTCTTC.

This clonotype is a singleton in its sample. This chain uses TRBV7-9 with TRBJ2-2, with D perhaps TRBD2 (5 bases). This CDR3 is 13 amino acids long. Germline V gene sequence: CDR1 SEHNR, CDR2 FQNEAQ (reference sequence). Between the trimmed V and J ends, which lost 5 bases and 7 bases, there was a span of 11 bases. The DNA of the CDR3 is TGTGCCAGCAGCGGAGGCGGAATCGGGGAGCTGTTTTTT. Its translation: CASSGGGIGELFF. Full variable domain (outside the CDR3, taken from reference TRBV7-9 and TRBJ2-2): DTGVSQNPRHKITKRGQNVTFRCDPISEHNRLYWYRQTLGQGPEFLTYFQNEAQLEKSRLLSDRFSAERPKGSFSTLEIQRTEQGDSAMYLCASSGGGIGELFFGEGSRLTVL.

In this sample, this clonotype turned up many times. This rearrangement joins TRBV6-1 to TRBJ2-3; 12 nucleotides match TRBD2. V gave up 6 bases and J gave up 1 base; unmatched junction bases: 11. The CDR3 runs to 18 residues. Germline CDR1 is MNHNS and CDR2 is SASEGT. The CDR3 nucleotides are TGTGCCAGCAGCCCCACTAGCGGGGGGCTCTCGGGCACAGATACGCAGTATTTT. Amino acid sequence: CASSPTSGGLSGTDTQYF.

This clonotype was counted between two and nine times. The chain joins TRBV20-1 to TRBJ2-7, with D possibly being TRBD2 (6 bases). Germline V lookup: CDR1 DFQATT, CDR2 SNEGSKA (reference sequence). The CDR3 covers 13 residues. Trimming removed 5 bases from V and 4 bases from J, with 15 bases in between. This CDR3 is CSAPGTEGYEQYF. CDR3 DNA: TGCAGTGCTCCCGGGACGGAGGGATACGAGCAGTACTTC.

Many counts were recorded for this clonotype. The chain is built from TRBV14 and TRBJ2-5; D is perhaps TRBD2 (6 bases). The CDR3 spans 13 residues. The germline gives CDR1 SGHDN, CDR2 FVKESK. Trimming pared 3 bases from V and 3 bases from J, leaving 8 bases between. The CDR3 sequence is CASSHSGEETQYF. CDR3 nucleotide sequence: TGTGCCAGCAGCCACTCGGGAGAAGAGACCCAGTACTTC.

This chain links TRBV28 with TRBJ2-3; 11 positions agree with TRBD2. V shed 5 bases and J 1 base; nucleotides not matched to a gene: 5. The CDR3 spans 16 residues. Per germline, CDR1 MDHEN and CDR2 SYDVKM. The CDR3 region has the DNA TGTGCCAGCAGTCCCGGGACTAGCGGACGCACAGATACGCAGTATTTT. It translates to CASSPGTSGRTDTQYF.

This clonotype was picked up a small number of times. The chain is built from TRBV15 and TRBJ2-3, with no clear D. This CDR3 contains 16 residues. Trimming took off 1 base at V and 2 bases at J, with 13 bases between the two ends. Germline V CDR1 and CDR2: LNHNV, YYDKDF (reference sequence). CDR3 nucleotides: TGTGCCACCAGCAGAGTATTGGATGATAACACAGATACGCAGTATTTT. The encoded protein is CATSRVLDDNTDTQYF.

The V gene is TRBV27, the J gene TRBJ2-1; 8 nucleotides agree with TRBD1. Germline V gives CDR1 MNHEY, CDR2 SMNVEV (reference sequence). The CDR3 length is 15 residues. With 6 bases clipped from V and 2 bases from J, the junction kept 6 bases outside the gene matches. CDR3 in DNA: TGTGCCAGCAGCCGTGGACAGGGAGCCTACAATGAGCAGTTCTTC. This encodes CASSRGQGAYNEQFF.

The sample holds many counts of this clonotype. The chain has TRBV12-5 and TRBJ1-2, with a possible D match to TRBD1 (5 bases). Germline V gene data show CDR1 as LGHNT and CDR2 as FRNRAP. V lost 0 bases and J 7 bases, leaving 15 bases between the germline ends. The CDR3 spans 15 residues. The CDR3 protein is CASGLVFRGTTGYTF. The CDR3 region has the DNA TGTGCTAGTGGTTTGGTCTTTCGGGGGACCACTGGCTACACCTTC.

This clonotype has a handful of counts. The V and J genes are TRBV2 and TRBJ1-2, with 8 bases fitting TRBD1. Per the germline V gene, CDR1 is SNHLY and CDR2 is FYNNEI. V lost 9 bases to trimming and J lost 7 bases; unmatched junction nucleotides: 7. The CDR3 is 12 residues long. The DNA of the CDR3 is TGTGCCAGAGCCAGGGGGCGCTTTGGCTACACCTTC. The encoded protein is CARARGRFGYTF.

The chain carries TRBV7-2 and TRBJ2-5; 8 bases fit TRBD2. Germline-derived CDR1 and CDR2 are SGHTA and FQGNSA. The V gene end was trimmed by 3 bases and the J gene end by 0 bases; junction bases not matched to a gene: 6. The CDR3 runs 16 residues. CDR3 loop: CASSFPRTSHQETQYF. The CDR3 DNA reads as TGTGCCAGCAGCTTCCCCCGGACTAGCCACCAAGAGACCCAGTACTTC.

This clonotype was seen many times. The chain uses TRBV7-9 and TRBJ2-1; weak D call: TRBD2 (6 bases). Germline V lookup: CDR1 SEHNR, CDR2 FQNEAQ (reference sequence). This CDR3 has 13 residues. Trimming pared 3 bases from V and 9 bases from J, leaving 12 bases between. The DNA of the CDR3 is TGTGCCAGCAGCTTGGGGGGTTTGGTTGAGCAGTTCTTC. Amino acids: CASSLGGLVEQFF.

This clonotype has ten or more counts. CDR3 protein: CASSFRGAQPQHF. The CDR3 DNA sequence: TGTGCCAGCAGCTTCCGGGGGGCCCAGCCCCAGCATTTT. The chain has TRBV7-8 and TRBJ1-5; the D gene is possibly TRBD1 (6 bases). Germline V gene sequence: CDR1 SGHVS, CDR2 FQNEAQ. V lost 3 bases and J 7 bases, leaving 10 bases between the germline ends. The CDR3 is made up of 13 amino acids.

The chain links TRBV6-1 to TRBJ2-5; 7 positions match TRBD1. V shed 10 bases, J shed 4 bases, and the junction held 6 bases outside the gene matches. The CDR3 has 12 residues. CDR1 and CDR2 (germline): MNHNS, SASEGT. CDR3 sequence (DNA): TGTGCCACCAGAGAGGGGGCAGAGACCCAGTACTTC. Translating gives CATREGAETQYF.

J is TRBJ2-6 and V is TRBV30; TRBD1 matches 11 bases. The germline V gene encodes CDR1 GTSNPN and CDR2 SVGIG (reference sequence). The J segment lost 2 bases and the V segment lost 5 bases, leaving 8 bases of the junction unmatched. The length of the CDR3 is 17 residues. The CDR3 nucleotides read TGTGCCTGGGCCTACGGGACAGGGGGAACTGGGGCCAACGTCCTGACTTTC. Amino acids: CAWAYGTGGTGANVLTF.

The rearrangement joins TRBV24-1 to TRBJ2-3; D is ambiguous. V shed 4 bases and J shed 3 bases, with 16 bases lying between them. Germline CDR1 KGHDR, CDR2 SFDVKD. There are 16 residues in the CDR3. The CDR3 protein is CATSDPQGDLTDTQYF. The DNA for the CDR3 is TGTGCCACCAGTGACCCGCAAGGAGACCTTACAGATACGCAGTATTTT.

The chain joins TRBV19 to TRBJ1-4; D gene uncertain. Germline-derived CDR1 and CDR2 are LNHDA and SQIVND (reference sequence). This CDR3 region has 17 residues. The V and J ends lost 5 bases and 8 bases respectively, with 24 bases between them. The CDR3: CASSLGRALPEAEKLFF. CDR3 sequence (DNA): TGTGCCAGTAGTCTCGGGAGGGCCCTCCCTGAGGCCGAAAAACTGTTTTTT.

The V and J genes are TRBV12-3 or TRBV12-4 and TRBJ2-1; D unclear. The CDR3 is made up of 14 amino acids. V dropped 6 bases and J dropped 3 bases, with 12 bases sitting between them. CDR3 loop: CASRLGFYYNEQFF. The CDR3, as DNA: TGTGCCAGCAGGTTGGGATTTTACTACAATGAGCAGTTCTTC.